The clone carrying this T cell receptor (beta chain) has just a few counts. A junction end diverges from the germline sequence, so it may reflect a read error. CDR1 and CDR2 from the germline V gene are SSHAT and FNYEAQ (reference sequence). There are 13 residues in the CDR3. These data come from a study of T-cell reconstitution after alpha-beta-depleted transplantation in children. Molecular barcoding with unique molecular identifiers was used for the TCRbeta library. TCRdb reprocessed the PCR reads via MiXCR and lists one record per CDR3 protein. The sample has more than 550,000 distinct CDR3 sequences, roughly a tenth seen once.

This TCR came from a human donor who donated a stem cell graft to a child with acute myeloid leukemia. The sequencing used PBMCs from the stem cell graft donor, collected from the stem cell graft. The V and J genes are TRBV7-7 and TRBJ2-2; D is ambiguous. The CDR3 reads CASSASRDGELFF. The CDR3 region has the DNA TGTGCTAGCAGCGCTTCCCGCGACGGGGAGCTGTTTTTT.